This record concerns one T cell receptor beta chain sequence. The source of the sample is a study of control samples from healthy donors and cancer patients. The germline V gene encodes CDR1 LGHDT and CDR2 YNNKEL (reference sequence). The V and J ends lost 4 bases and 7 bases, in that order; junction bases with no gene match: 7. The CDR3 spans 16 residues. The data were produced by immunoSEQ multiplex PCR, yet TCRdb's version contains in-frame clones alone and is incomplete. The sample shows around 33,000 clones, 70% to 90% of them seen only once. The TCR originated in a middle-aged woman with lung cancer. This sequence joins TRBV3-1 (or the pseudogene TRBV3-2) and TRBJ2-1; 13 bases line up with TRBD2. The sequenced material came from PBMCs. The CDR3 spells CASSRKGLAGVNEQFF. CDR3 sequence (DNA): TGTGCCAGCAGCCGGAAAGGACTAGCGGGGGTTAATGAGCAGTTCTTC.